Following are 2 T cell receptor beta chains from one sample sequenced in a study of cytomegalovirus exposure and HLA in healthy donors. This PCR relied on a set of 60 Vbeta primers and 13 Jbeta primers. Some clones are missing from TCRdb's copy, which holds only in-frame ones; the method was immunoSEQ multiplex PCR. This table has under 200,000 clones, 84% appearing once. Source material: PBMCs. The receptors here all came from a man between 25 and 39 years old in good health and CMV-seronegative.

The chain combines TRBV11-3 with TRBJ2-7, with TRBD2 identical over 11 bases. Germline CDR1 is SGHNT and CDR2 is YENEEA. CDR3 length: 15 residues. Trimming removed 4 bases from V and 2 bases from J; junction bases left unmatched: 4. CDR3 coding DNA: TGTGCCAGCAGCTCACGTAGCGGGGGGGCCTACGAGCAGTACTTC. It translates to CASSSRSGGAYEQYF.

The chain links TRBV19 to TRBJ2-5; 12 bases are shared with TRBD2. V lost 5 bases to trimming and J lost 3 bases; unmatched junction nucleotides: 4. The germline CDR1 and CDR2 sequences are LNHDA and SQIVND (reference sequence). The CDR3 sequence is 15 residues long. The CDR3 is CASSLAGGSKETQYF. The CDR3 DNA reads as TGTGCCAGTAGTCTAGCGGGGGGGAGTAAAGAGACCCAGTACTTC.